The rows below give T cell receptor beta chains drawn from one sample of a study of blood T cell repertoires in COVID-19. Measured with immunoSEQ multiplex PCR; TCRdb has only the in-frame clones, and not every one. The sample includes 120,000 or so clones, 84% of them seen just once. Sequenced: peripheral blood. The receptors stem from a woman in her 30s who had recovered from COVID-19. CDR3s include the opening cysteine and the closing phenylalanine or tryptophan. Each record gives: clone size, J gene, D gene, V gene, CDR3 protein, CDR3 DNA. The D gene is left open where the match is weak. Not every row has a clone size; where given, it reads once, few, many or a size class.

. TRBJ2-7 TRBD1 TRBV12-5 CASGLPGTGNYEQYF TGTGCTAGTGGCCTCCCTGGGACAGGGAACTACGAGCAGTACTTC
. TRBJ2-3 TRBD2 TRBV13 CASSLQGTREQYF TGTGCCAGCAGCCTACAAGGGACTAGGGAGCAGTATTTT
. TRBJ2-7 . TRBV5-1 CASSLPGYEQYF TGCGCCAGCAGCTTGCCGGGCTACGAGCAGTACTTC
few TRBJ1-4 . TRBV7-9 CASSRREGVSEKLFF TGTGCCAGCAGCCGAAGGGAGGGCGTGAGCGAAAAACTGTTTTTT
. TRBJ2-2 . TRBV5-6 CASSLAEGAGELFF TGTGCCAGCAGCTTGGCCGAAGGGGCCGGGGAGCTGTTTTTT
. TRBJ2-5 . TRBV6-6 CASSSGILPVQETQYF TGTGCCAGCAGCTCGGGGATCCTACCTGTCCAAGAGACCCAGTACTTC
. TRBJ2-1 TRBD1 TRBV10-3 CAISGGGTGPYNEQFF TGTGCCATCAGTGGCGGCGGGACAGGGCCCTACAATGAGCAGTTCTTC
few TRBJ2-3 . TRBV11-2 CASSLQGWGTDTQYF TGTGCCAGCAGCTTACAGGGGTGGGGCACAGATACGCAGTATTTT
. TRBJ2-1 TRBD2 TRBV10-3 CAIGSGLAGEWNEQFF TGTGCCATCGGCTCAGGACTAGCGGGAGAGTGGAATGAGCAGTTCTTC
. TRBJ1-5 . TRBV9 CASSASGSNQPQHF TGTGCCAGCAGCGCTTCAGGGTCAAATCAGCCCCAGCATTTT
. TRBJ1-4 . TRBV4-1 CASSQGPSRATNEKLFF TGCGCCAGCAGCCAAGGCCCCAGTCGGGCAACTAATGAAAAACTGTTTTTT
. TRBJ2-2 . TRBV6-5 CASSPGPTGELFF TGTGCCAGCAGTCCCGGTCCGACCGGGGAGCTGTTTTTT
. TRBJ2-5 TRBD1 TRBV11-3 CASSSGTGVAGETQYF TGTGCCAGCAGCTCCGGGACAGGGGTAGCGGGAGAGACCCAGTACTTC
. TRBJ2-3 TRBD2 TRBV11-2 CASNAPGLAGVRDTQYF TGTGCCAGCAATGCACCGGGACTAGCGGGAGTTCGAGATACGCAGTATTTT
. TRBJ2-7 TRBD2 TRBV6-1 CASSEGGLSLASGTHEQYF TGTGCCAGCAGTGAAGGGGGTCTGAGTTTGGCTAGCGGGACCCACGAGCAGTACTTC
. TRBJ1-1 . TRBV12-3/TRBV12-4 CASRLSGGTEAFF TGTGCCAGCAGACTCTCCGGGGGAACTGAAGCTTTCTTT
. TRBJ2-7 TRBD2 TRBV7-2 CASSLRSGTSVSEQYF TGTGCCAGCAGCCTAAGGTCGGGGACTAGCGTCTCCGAGCAGTACTTC
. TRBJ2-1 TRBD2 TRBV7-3 CASSPRLAGGNNEQFF TGTGCCAGCAGCCCCCGGCTAGCGGGAGGGAACAATGAGCAGTTCTTC
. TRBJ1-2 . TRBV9 CASSLSGDPATGGYTF TGTGCCAGCAGTCTATCAGGGGATCCCGCCACGGGGGGCTACACCTTC
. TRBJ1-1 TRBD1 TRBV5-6 CASSFGQGGRTEAFF TGTGCCAGCAGCTTCGGACAGGGGGGGAGGACTGAAGCTTTCTTT
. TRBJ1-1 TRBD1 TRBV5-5 CASRPNYRGTNTEAFF TGTGCCAGCAGGCCTAACTACAGGGGAACGAACACTGAAGCTTTCTTT
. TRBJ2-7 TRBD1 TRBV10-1 CASSEGDSWVNPEQYF TGCGCCAGCAGTGAGGGGGACAGTTGGGTTAATCCCGAGCAGTACTTC
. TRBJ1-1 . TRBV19 CASSPRGGLMNTEAFF TGTGCCAGCTCCCCGAGGGGGGGCCTTATGAACACTGAAGCTTTCTTT
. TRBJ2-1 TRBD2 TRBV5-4 CASSFLAGDYNEQFF TGTGCCAGCAGCTTTCTAGCGGGGGACTACAATGAGCAGTTCTTC
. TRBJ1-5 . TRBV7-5 CARSLMEGLRTQPQHF TGTGCCAGAAGCTTAATGGAGGGTTTGAGGACTCAGCCCCAGCATTTT
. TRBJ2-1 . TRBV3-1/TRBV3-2 CASSRRGGNEQFF TGTGCCAGCAGCCGGCGGGGCGGGAATGAGCAGTTCTTC
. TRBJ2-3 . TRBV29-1 CSVLDYHTDTQYF TGCAGCGTTTTGGACTACCACACAGATACGCAGTATTTT
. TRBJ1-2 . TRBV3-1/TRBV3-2 CASSPSSTGNYGYTF TGTGCCAGCAGTCCTTCCTCCACAGGGAACTATGGCTACACCTTC
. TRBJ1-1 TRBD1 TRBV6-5 CASNNRGRGTEAFF TGTGCCAGCAACAACAGGGGCCGGGGCACTGAAGCTTTCTTT
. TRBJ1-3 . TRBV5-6 CASSSGNTIYF TGTGCCAGCAGCTCCGGGAACACCATATATTTT
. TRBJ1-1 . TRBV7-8 CASSTRGSGTEAFF TGTGCCAGCAGCACTAGGGGGTCGGGCACTGAAGCTTTCTTT
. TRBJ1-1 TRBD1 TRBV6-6 CASSPIRGLEKNTEAFF TGTGCCAGCAGTCCAATCAGGGGGCTCGAAAAAAACACTGAAGCTTTCTTT
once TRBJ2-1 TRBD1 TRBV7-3 CASSSGQGSYNEQFF TGTGCCAGCAGCTCAGGACAGGGCTCCTACAATGAGCAGTTCTTC
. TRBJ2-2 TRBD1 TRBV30 CAWADLRTGVNTGELFF TGTGCCTGGGCTGACTTGCGGACAGGGGTGAACACCGGGGAGCTGTTTTTT
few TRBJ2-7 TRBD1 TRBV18 CASSGDSSYEQYF TGTGCCAGCTCCGGGGACAGCTCCTACGAGCAGTACTTC
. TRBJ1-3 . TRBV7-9 CASSSTGNGNTIYF TGTGCCAGCAGCTCTACAGGGAACGGAAACACCATATATTTT
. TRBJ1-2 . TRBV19 CASSNFKGDLDGYTF TGTGCCAGTAGTAACTTTAAGGGGGATTTGGATGGCTACACCTTC
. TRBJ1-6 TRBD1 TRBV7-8 CASSLNIGTGSFLFNSPLHF TGTGCCAGCAGCTTGAACATCGGGACAGGGTCATTTCTTTTTAATTCACCCCTCCACTTT
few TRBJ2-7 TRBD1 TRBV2 CASSVTGAYEQYF TGTGCCAGCAGTGTTACAGGGGCCTACGAGCAGTACTTC
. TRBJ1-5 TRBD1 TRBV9 CASSAGQVNQPQHF TGTGCCAGCAGCGCGGGACAGGTGAATCAGCCCCAGCATTTT
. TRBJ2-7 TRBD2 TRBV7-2 CASAREGSSYEQYF TGTGCCAGCGCACGGGAGGGATCGTCCTACGAGCAGTACTTC
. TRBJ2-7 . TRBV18 CASSPGQEPSYEQYF TGTGCCAGCTCACCGGGGCAGGAGCCCTCCTACGAGCAGTACTTC
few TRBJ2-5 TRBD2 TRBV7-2 CASSLAPSGGEIQETQYF TGTGCCAGCAGCTTAGCGCCTAGCGGGGGGGAAATTCAAGAGACCCAGTACTTC
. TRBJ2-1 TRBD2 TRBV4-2 CASSQYFSRENNEQFF TGTGCCAGCAGCCAATACTTCTCGCGGGAGAATAATGAGCAGTTCTTC
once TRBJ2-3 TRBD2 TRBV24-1 CATSETSGRLVPDTQYF TGTGCCACCAGTGAAACTAGCGGGAGGTTGGTCCCAGATACGCAGTATTTT
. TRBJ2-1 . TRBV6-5 CASSYQGISEQFF TGTGCCAGCAGTTACCAGGGGATAAGTGAGCAGTTCTTC
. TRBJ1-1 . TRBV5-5 CASSLTGMNTEAFF TGTGCCAGCAGCTTGACAGGGATGAACACTGAAGCTTTCTTT
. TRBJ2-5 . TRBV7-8 CASSLGQGWTQYF TGTGCCAGCAGCTTAGGGCAGGGGTGGACCCAGTACTTC
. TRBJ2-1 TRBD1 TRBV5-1 CASIVGTGGSNEQFF TGCGCCAGCATCGTCGGGACAGGGGGCTCTAATGAGCAGTTCTTC